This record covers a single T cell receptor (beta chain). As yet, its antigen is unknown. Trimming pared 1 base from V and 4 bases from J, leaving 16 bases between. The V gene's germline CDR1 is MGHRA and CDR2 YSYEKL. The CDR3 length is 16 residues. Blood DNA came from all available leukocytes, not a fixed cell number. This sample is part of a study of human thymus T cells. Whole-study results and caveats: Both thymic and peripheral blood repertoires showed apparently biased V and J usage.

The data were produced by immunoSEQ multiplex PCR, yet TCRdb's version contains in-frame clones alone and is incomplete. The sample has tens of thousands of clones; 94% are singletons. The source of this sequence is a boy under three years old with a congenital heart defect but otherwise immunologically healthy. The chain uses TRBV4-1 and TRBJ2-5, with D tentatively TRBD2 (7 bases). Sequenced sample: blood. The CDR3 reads CASSQAGWGGAETQYF. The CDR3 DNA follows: TGCGCCAGCAGCCAAGCAGGGTGGGGGGGGGCAGAGACCCAGTACTTC.